One and the same sample provided the 10 T cell receptor beta chains below, sequenced in a study of T cell repertoires in cytomegalovirus infection. The antigens for these receptors are not known. TCRdb reprocessed the reads with MiXCR, giving one entry per CDR3 protein. The sample carries some 800,000 distinct CDR3 sequences, 25% to 30% recorded once. The sample here was cultured CD8+ T cells from PBMCs, taken from culture after CMV antigen stimulation. These receptor sequences come from a human donor in good health (CMV status not recorded). Some clones in this sample may be carry-over from other donors' samples.

This clonotype was picked up a small number of times. The CDR3 reads CASTSGMGNTIYF. The CDR3 nucleotides read TGTGCCAGCACCTCCGGGATGGGAAACACCATATATTTT. The chain recombines TRBV12-3 or TRBV12-4 with TRBJ1-3, with D uncertain. The V and J ends lost 7 bases and 4 bases respectively, with 11 bases between them. CDR3 length: 13 residues.

This rearrangement joins TRBV10-3 to TRBJ1-2; perhaps TRBD1 as D (5 bases). The CDR3 is made up of 12 amino acids. Looked up from germline, CDR1 is ENHRY and CDR2 is SYGVKD. The V and J ends lost 7 bases and 2 bases respectively, with 8 bases between them. CDR3 coding DNA: TGTGCCATCATGACAGAAAACTATGGCTACACCTTC. It translates to CAIMTENYGYTF.

The CDR3 region is CASSQQGYAQYF. The CDR3 DNA follows: TGTGCCAGCAGCCAGCAGGGATATGCGCAGTATTTT. This chain uses TRBV13 with TRBJ2-3, with D possibly matching TRBD1 (5 bases). The length of the CDR3 is 12 residues. The germline V and J ends were trimmed by 5 bases and 10 bases, with 13 bases remaining between them. Germline V lookup: CDR1 PRHDT, CDR2 FYEKMQ (reference sequence).

This clonotype turned up a few times. The chain has TRBV6-5 and TRBJ1-1; D is possibly TRBD1 (5 bases). This CDR3 region has 14 residues. With 2 bases removed from V and 13 bases from J, the gap between germline ends came to 20 bases. Looked up from germline, CDR1 is MNHEY and CDR2 is SVGAGI. CDR3 loop: CASSYNSGGKQDFF. The CDR3 coding sequence is TGTGCCAGCAGTTACAATTCGGGGGGGAAACAGGATTTCTTT.

This sequence joins TRBV6-6 and TRBJ2-5; a weak D match, TRBD1 (6 bases). Trimming took off 2 bases at V and 3 bases at J, with 10 bases between the two ends. This CDR3 comprises 14 residues. Germline CDR1 is MNHNY and CDR2 is SVGAGI (reference sequence). CDR3 amino acids: CASSYRSGEETQYF. CDR3 bases: TGTGCCAGCAGTTACAGGTCAGGGGAAGAGACCCAGTACTTC.

This clonotype was seen more than once but under ten times. The rearrangement joins TRBV4-1 to TRBJ2-3; D not resolved. The V gene's germline CDR1 is MGHRA and CDR2 YSYEKL. This CDR3 spans 15 amino acids. V was clipped by 0 bases and J by 2 bases, with 9 bases between them. CDR3 DNA: TGCGCCAGCAGCCAAGAGGCCGGTCACACAGATACGCAGTATTTT. Its protein product is CASSQEAGHTDTQYF.

The rearrangement joins TRBV6-5 to TRBJ2-1; no clear D gene. Germline-derived CDR1 and CDR2 are MNHEY and SVGAGI. V lost 3 bases, J lost 8 bases, and 11 bases lay in between. The CDR3 length is 13 residues. The CDR3, as DNA: TGTGCCAGCAGTTATGCCCCTGGGGATGAGCAGTTCTTC. This codes for CASSYAPGDEQFF.

This clonotype has only a few counts. This chain joins TRBV4-1 and TRBJ2-7, with 8 bases that match TRBD1. V was clipped by 5 bases and J by 4 bases; unmatched bases: 10. Germline CDR1 MGHRA, CDR2 YSYEKL. The CDR3 is made up of 15 amino acids. The CDR3: CASSSRTGSVYEQYF. DNA of the CDR3: TGCGCCAGCAGCTCTCGGACAGGGTCTGTTTACGAGCAGTACTTC.

In its sample, this clonotype was seen a few times. The chain carries TRBV24-1 and TRBJ2-5; 7 bases agree with TRBD1. The germline V gene encodes CDR1 KGHDR and CDR2 SFDVKD. With V trimmed by 5 bases and J by 2 bases, 16 bases remained unmatched. The CDR3 extends over 18 amino acids. The chain's CDR3 is CATSAMGTALGRQETQYF. CDR3 coding DNA: TGTGCCACCAGTGCGATGGGGACAGCGCTGGGGCGGCAAGAGACCCAGTACTTC.

This clonotype was detected many times. The chain has TRBV7-6 and TRBJ1-2, with TRBD1 identical over 9 bases. The CDR3 has 17 amino acids. From germline, CDR1 is SGHVS and CDR2 FNYEAQ. V lost 5 bases, J lost 4 bases, and 14 bases stayed unmatched. The CDR3 loop is CASSRIRTGDSIYGYTF. The CDR3 DNA reads as TGTGCCAGCAGCAGAATTCGGACAGGGGATTCAATCTATGGCTACACCTTC. Looking up the rest from reference TRBV7-6 and TRBJ1-2 gives the full variable domain: GAGVSQSPRYKVTKRGQDVALRCDPISGHVSLYWYRQALGQGPEFLTYFNYEAQQDKSGLPNDRFSAERPEGSISTLTIQRTEQRDSAMYRCASSRIRTGDSIYGYTFGSGTRLTVV.